These 18 T cell receptor beta chains were sequenced from one sample in a study of cytomegalovirus exposure and HLA in healthy donors. Data came from immunoSEQ multiplex PCR; TCRdb stores just in-frame clones and leaves some out. The table shows some 130,000 clones, with 70% to 90% occurring only once. Sequencing was carried out using PBMCs. The source of these receptors is a woman younger than 30 in good health and CMV-seropositive.

V usage is TRBV30 and J usage is TRBJ2-7; TRBD1 aligns across 9 bases. The CDR3 totals 13 residues. Germline values: CDR1 GTSNPN, CDR2 SVGIG (reference sequence). V lost 7 bases to trimming and J lost 0 bases; unmatched junction nucleotides: 4. Here the CDR3 reads CASQTGGSYEQYF. In nucleotides, the CDR3 is TGTGCCTCGCAGACAGGGGGCTCCTACGAGCAGTACTTC. Combining the CDR3 with reference TRBV30 and TRBJ2-7 gives the whole variable domain SQTIHQWPATLVQPVGSPLSLECTVEGTSNPNLYWYRQAAGRGLQLLFYSVGIGQISSEVPQNLSASRPQDRQFILSSKKLLLSDSGFYLCASQTGGSYEQYFGPGTRLTVT.

The V gene is TRBV7-3, the J gene TRBJ2-5; D remains ambiguous. Germline V gene data show CDR1 as SGHTA and CDR2 as FQGTGA. CDR3 size: 13 residues. Deletions cut 5 bases from V and 5 bases from J, with 12 bases between. DNA of the CDR3: TGTGCCAGCAGCCAAAATGTCGGGGAGACCCAGTACTTC. Translation: CASSQNVGETQYF. Variable domain in full (rest from reference TRBV7-3 and TRBJ2-5): GAGVSQTPSNKVTEKGKYVELRCDPISGHTALYWYRQSLGQGPEFLIYFQGTGAADDSGLPNDRFFAVRPEGSVSTLKIQRTERGDSAVYLCASSQNVGETQYFGPGTRLLVL.

The rearrangement joins TRBV19 to TRBJ1-2; maybe TRBD1 (6 bases). This CDR3 is 15 amino acids long. V dropped 7 bases and J dropped 8 bases, with 23 bases sitting between them. Per the germline V gene, CDR1 is LNHDA and CDR2 is SQIVND (reference sequence). This CDR3 is CASIPWEGEAYGYTF. The CDR3 nucleotides are TGTGCCAGTATCCCCTGGGAGGGGGAAGCGTACGGCTACACCTTC.

The V gene is TRBV7-9, the J gene TRBJ2-3, with TRBD2 matching over 8 bases. The length of the CDR3 is 14 residues. Germline CDR1 reads SEHNR; CDR2 reads FQNEAQ (reference sequence). The J segment lost 5 bases and the V segment lost 5 bases, leaving 6 bases of the junction unmatched. The CDR3 region has the DNA TGTGCCAGCAGCCTCTCGGGGGGGATAGATACGCAGTATTTT. Translated: CASSLSGGIDTQYF.

The chain has TRBV19 and TRBJ2-7, with TRBD2 identical over 7 bases. J was trimmed by 1 base and V by 3 bases; bases with no gene match: 9. CDR1 is LNHDA and CDR2 is SQIVND in the germline V gene (reference sequence). CDR3 length: 16 residues. In DNA form, the CDR3 reads TGTGCCAGTAGTATGGGTAGCGGGTGGGATTCCTACGAGCAGTACTTC. Protein: CASSMGSGWDSYEQYF.

This clone has just a few counts. This chain uses TRBV11-2 with TRBJ1-2; TRBD1 matches at 7 bases. Trimming at V came to 3 bases and at J to 4 bases, leaving 5 bases not matched to a gene. Per the germline V gene, CDR1 is SGHAT and CDR2 is FQNNGV. This CDR3 region has 14 residues. The CDR3: CASSFTTGIYGYTF. The CDR3 DNA reads as TGTGCCAGCAGCTTTACGACAGGGATCTATGGCTACACCTTC.

On this clone: A single base is all that separates this from a far larger clone, so a read error is likely. CDR3 nucleotide sequence: TGTGCCAGCAGTCCCGGGGGGATCACTGAAGCTTTCTTT. It yields the protein CASSPGGITEAFF. V is TRBV7-6 and J is TRBJ1-1, with a weak D call TRBD1 (5 bases). The CDR3 is 13 residues long. V lost 6 bases to trimming and J lost 4 bases, with 12 bases between them. Germline V CDR1 and CDR2: SGHVS, FNYEAQ.

V gene TRBV30 combines with J gene TRBJ1-1; D might be TRBD1 (6 bases). This CDR3 is built from 12 residues. Trimming removed 7 bases from V and 0 bases from J, with 9 bases in between. Germline CDR1 reads GTSNPN; CDR2 reads SVGIG (reference sequence). The CDR3, as DNA: TGTGCCTACAGGGAGATGAACACTGAAGCTTTCTTT. Protein: CAYREMNTEAFF.

The chain carries TRBV6-1 and TRBJ2-7; D is uncertain. V lost 0 bases and J 1 base, leaving 10 bases between the germline ends. Germline CDR1 MNHNS, CDR2 SASEGT. CDR3 length: 15 residues. The CDR3 region has the DNA TGTGCCAGCAGTGAAGCGGTGGCCCGATCCTACGAGCAGTACTTC. Amino acid sequence: CASSEAVARSYEQYF.

The chain carries TRBV7-2 and TRBJ2-2, with D possibly being TRBD2 (5 bases). The CDR3 has 14 residues. V shed 5 bases and J shed 7 bases, with 14 bases lying between them. Looked up from germline, CDR1 is SGHTA and CDR2 is FQGNSA. The CDR3 reads CASSQGGVDGELFF. Written as DNA, the CDR3 is TGTGCCAGCAGCCAAGGAGGAGTTGACGGGGAGCTGTTTTTT.

The chain couples TRBV6-5 to TRBJ1-5, with 9 bases that match TRBD1. The CDR3 spans 16 residues. V shed 4 bases, J shed 2 bases, and the junction held 6 bases outside the gene matches. Germline CDR1 reads MNHEY; CDR2 reads SVGAGI. The CDR3 nucleotides are TGTGCCAGCAGTTCCGAGGGACAGGGAGGCAATCAGCCCCAGCATTTT. It encodes CASSSEGQGGNQPQHF.

This clone was recorded once. The J gene is TRBJ1-2, the V gene TRBV19, with D possibly TRBD1 on 6 matching bases. The CDR3 has 16 amino acids. The germline V gene encodes CDR1 LNHDA and CDR2 SQIVND (reference sequence). V lost 1 base, J lost 4 bases, and 16 bases lay in between. CDR3 nucleotides: TGTGCCAGTAGTATAGCAAGGGGGGGCGTCCGCTATGGCTACACCTTC. It specifies CASSIARGGVRYGYTF.

The chain recombines TRBV7-2 with TRBJ2-1; D gene ambiguous. CDR1 and CDR2 (germline): SGHTA, FQGNSA. V was trimmed by 0 bases and J by 5 bases, leaving 8 bases between them. There are 14 residues in the CDR3. The CDR3: CASSLAGFNNEQFF. For the CDR3, the DNA is TGTGCCAGCAGCTTAGCCGGGTTCAACAATGAGCAGTTCTTC.

The rearrangement uses TRBV9 and TRBJ2-5; TRBD2 matches 7 bases. Germline V gives CDR1 SGDLS, CDR2 YYNGEE. V shed 0 bases, J shed 5 bases, and the junction held 4 bases outside the gene matches. This CDR3 region has 14 residues. The CDR3 loop is CASSVAGGAETQYF. The CDR3 nucleotides are TGTGCCAGCAGCGTAGCGGGGGGTGCGGAGACCCAGTACTTC.

This rearrangement joins TRBV7-9 to TRBJ2-1, with 10 bases lining up with TRBD2. The V segment lost 5 bases and the J segment 5 bases; nucleotides outside the gene matches: 6. Per germline, CDR1 SEHNR and CDR2 FQNEAQ (reference sequence). This CDR3 spans 15 amino acids. CDR3 sequence reads: CASSQRSGGDNEQFF. CDR3 DNA: TGTGCCAGCAGCCAGAGGAGCGGGGGGGACAATGAGCAGTTCTTC.

The CDR3 nucleotides read TGTGCCAGCAGCCAAGATGGAGAAAGCAATCAGCCCCAGCATTTT. Its protein is CASSQDGESNQPQHF. The chain carries TRBV4-2 and TRBJ1-5, with D unresolved. Trimming removed 0 bases from V and 1 base from J, with 7 bases in between. CDR3 length: 15 residues. Germline loops: CDR1 LGHNA, CDR2 YNFKEQ.

The V and J genes are TRBV10-2 and TRBJ1-3; 7 bases align to TRBD1. This CDR3 region has 15 residues. Germline V lookup: CDR1 WSHSY, CDR2 SAAADI. After removal of 6 bases from V and 1 base from J, the junction contained 6 bases not matched to a gene. CDR3 sequence (DNA): TGCGCCAGCAGAAGACAGGGTCTTTCTGGAAACACCATATATTTT. Residues: CASRRQGLSGNTIYF.

The chain uses TRBV11-3 and TRBJ2-1; possible D gene TRBD1, 5 bases. CDR3 size: 15 residues. Trimming left V 5 bases short and J 9 bases short, with 20 bases between. The germline V gene encodes CDR1 SGHNT and CDR2 YENEEA. CDR3 nucleotide sequence: TGTGCCAGCAGCGGAGTGGGTGCAGGGATGGGTGAGCAGTTCTTC. Translating it yields CASSGVGAGMGEQFF.